This T cell receptor beta chain appears in the sequencing data of a study of cytomegalovirus exposure and HLA in healthy donors. Germline V gives CDR1 MRHNA, CDR2 SNTAGT. The CDR3 extends over 16 amino acids. The V gene lost 6 bases and the J gene lost 4 bases, with 22 bases spanning the gap. The table came from immunoSEQ multiplex PCR; TCRdb's copy has only in-frame clones and leaves some out. Of about 330,000 clones listed, roughly 88% were seen once; the top ten hold over 0.8%. Study-wide results and limits: Accounts indicate the classifier identified cytomegalovirus status with strong specificity and sensitivity.

To note about this clone: Its target is not known.

The chain employs TRBV6-4 and TRBJ2-7; D might be TRBD2 (6 bases). Sequenced sample: PBMCs. The receptor was derived from a woman under 30 in good health and CMV-seronegative. This chain's CDR3 is CASRPTNSGRHYEQYF. CDR3 in DNA: TGTGCCAGCAGGCCCACGAACTCCGGGAGACATTACGAGCAGTACTTC.